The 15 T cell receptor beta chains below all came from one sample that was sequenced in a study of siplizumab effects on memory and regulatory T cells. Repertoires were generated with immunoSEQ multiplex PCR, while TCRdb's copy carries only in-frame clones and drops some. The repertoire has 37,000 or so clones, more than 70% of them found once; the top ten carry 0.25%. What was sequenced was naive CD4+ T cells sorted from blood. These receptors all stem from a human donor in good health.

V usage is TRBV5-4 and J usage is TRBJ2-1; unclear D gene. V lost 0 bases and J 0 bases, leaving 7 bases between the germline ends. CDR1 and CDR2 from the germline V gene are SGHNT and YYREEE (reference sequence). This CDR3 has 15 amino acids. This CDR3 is CASSLGRSSYNEQFF. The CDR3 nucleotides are TGTGCCAGCAGCTTGGGACGTAGCTCCTACAATGAGCAGTTCTTC. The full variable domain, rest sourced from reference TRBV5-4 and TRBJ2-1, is ETGVTQSPTHLIKTRGQQVTLRCSSQSGHNTVSWYQQALGQGPQFIFQYYREEENGRGNFPPRFSGLQFPNYSSELNVNALELDDSALYLCASSLGRSSYNEQFFGPGTRLTVL.

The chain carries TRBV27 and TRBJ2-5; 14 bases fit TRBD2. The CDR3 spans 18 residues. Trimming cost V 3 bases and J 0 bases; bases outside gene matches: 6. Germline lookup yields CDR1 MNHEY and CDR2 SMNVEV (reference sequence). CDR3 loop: CASSFRRTSGRYQETQYF. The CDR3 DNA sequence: TGTGCCAGCAGTTTCCGACGGACTAGCGGGAGGTACCAAGAGACCCAGTACTTC.

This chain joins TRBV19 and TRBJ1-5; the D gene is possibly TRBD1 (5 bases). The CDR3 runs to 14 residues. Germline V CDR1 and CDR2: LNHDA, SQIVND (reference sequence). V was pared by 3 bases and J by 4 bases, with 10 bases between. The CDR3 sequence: CASSMGRSNQPQHF. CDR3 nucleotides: TGTGCCAGTAGTATGGGACGGAGTAATCAGCCCCAGCATTTT.

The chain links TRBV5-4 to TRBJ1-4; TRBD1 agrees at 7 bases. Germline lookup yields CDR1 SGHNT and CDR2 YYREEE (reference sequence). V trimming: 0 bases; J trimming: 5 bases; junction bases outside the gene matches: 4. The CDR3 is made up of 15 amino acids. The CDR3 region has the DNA TGTGCCAGCAGCTTGGATGCAGGGGGAAATGAAAAACTGTTTTTT. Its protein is CASSLDAGGNEKLFF. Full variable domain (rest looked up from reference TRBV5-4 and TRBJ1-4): ETGVTQSPTHLIKTRGQQVTLRCSSQSGHNTVSWYQQALGQGPQFIFQYYREEENGRGNFPPRFSGLQFPNYSSELNVNALELDDSALYLCASSLDAGGNEKLFFGSGTQLSVL.

The CDR3 protein is CASSLDGGTDTQYF. CDR3 nucleotides: TGTGCCAGCAGCTTAGACGGGGGCACAGATACGCAGTATTTT. The chain recombines TRBV7-9 with TRBJ2-3; TRBD2 might be the D (5 bases). The V gene's germline CDR1 is SEHNR and CDR2 FQNEAQ (reference sequence). V dropped 1 base and J dropped 1 base, with 6 bases sitting between them. The CDR3 is 14 residues long.

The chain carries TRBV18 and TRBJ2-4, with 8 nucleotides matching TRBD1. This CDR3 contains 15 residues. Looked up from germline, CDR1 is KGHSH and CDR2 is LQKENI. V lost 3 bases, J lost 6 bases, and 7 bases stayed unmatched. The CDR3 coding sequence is TGTGCCAGCTCACCGATCTTTCAGGGGGCAAACATTCAGTACTTC. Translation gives CASSPIFQGANIQYF.

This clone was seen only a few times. The DNA for the CDR3 is TGCAGCGTTGAAAGGGGGGTAGGATATGGCTACACCTTC. Translating it yields CSVERGVGYGYTF. The chain joins TRBV29-1 to TRBJ1-2, with a tentative D call TRBD1 (6 bases). There are 13 residues in the CDR3. Germline CDR1 and CDR2: SQVTM and ANQGSEA. The V and J ends lost 2 bases and 5 bases respectively, with 12 bases between them.

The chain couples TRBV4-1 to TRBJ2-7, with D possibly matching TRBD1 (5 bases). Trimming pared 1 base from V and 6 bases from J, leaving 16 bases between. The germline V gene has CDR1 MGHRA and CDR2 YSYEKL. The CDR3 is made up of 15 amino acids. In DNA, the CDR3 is TGCGCCAGCAGCCAAGTAATCCCAGGGTTGGGCGAGCAGTACTTC. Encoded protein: CASSQVIPGLGEQYF.

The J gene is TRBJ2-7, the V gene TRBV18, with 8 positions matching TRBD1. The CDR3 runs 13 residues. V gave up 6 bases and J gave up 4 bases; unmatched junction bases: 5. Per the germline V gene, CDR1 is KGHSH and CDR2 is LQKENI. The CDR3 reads CASSWQGAYEQYF. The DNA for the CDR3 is TGTGCCAGCTCCTGGCAGGGGGCTTACGAGCAGTACTTC.

For the CDR3, the DNA is TGTGCCTGGGACGACTTGGAGCGGAGAGGGAATGAGCAGTTCTTC. Its protein product is CAWDDLERRGNEQFF. The rearrangement uses TRBV30 and TRBJ2-1, with D possibly matching TRBD2 (5 bases). The germline V and J ends were trimmed by 5 bases and 7 bases, with 21 bases remaining between them. CDR1 and CDR2 from the germline V gene are GTSNPN and SVGIG (reference sequence). There are 15 residues in the CDR3.

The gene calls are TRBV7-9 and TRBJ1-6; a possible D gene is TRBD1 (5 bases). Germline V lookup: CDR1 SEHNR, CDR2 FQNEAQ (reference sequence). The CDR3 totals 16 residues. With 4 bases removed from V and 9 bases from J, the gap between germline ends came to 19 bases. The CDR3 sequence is CASSSGTGLPPSPLHF. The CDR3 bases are TGTGCCAGCAGCTCGGGGACGGGGTTACCGCCTTCACCCCTCCACTTT.

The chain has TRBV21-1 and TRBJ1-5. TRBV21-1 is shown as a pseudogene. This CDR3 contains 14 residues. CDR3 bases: TGTGCCAGCAGCAAAGAGGGCGGGGGACAGCCCCAGCATTTT. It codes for CASSKEGGGQPQHF.

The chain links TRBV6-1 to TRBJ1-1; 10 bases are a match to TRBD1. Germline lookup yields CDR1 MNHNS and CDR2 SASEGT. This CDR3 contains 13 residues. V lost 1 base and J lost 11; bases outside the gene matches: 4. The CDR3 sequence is CASSEDRTGGAFF. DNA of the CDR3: TGTGCCAGCAGTGAAGATAGGACAGGGGGGGCTTTCTTT.

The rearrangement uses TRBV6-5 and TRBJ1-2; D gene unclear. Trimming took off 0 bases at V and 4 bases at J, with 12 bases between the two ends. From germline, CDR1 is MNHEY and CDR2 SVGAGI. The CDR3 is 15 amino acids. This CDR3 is CASSYSNNGGYGYTF. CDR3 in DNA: TGTGCCAGCAGTTACTCGAATAACGGTGGCTATGGCTACACCTTC.

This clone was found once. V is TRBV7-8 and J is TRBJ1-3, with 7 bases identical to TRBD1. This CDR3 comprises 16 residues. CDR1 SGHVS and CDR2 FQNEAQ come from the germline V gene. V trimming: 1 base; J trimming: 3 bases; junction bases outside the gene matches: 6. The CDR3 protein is CASSLGGTVIGNTIYF. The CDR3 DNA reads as TGTGCCAGCAGCTTAGGGGGGACAGTAATTGGAAACACCATATATTTT. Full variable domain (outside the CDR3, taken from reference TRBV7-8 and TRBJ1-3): GAGVSQSPRYKVAKRGQDVALRCDPISGHVSLFWYQQALGQGPEFLTYFQNEAQLDKSGLPSDRFFAERPEGSVSTLKIQRTQQEDSAVYLCASSLGGTVIGNTIYFGEGSWLTVV.